This TCR beta chain was sequenced during a study of neurological immune-mediated disorders. Unsorted libraries came from 2 million PBMCs stored at -80 °C. Unmatched junction bases numbered 4, after V lost 2 bases and J lost 2 bases. Germline-derived CDR1 and CDR2 are SGHTS and YDEGEE. This CDR3 spans 14 amino acids. TCRdb re-analysed the 5' RACE reads in MiXCR, keeping a single row per CDR3 protein. The repertoire consists of around 94,000 distinct CDR3 sequences, with 3% to 4% occurring once and the leading ten covering 6%. This clonotype appeared many times. This sequence joins TRBV5-8 and TRBJ2-7; 7 bases align to TRBD2. The TCR sequence derives from a woman between 18 and 29 years old with multiple sclerosis. Sample: PBMCs. In DNA form, the CDR3 reads TGTGCCAGCAGCTTTGTCGGACTAGCCTACGAGCAGTACTTC. This gives the protein CASSFVGLAYEQYF.